The clone carrying this T cell receptor (beta chain) was found once. Its antigen is not identified. TCRdb analysed the RT-PCR reads with MiXCR anew, one entry per CDR3 protein. The sample includes 450,000 to 550,000 distinct CDR3 sequences, around 25% of them seen just once. The sample originates from a study of response to subunit inactivated influenza vaccine. Findings of the study overall: Each seasonal flu vaccination may recruit only limited new T cells, authors suggested.

The CDR3 loop spans 17 amino acids. In germline, CDR1 is MNHEY, CDR2 SMNVEV (reference sequence). Trimming stripped 2 bases from V and 0 bases from J, with 14 bases between. The chain recombines TRBV27 with TRBJ2-1; maybe TRBD1 (6 bases). The sequences come from CD4+ T cells sorted from PBMCs, collected 5 days after vaccination. This receptor was obtained from a man aged 50 to 59 who received an inactivated influenza vaccine. The CDR3: CASSLLPTGSSYNEQFF. For the CDR3, the DNA is TGTGCCAGCAGTTTACTTCCAACAGGGAGCTCCTACAATGAGCAGTTCTTC.